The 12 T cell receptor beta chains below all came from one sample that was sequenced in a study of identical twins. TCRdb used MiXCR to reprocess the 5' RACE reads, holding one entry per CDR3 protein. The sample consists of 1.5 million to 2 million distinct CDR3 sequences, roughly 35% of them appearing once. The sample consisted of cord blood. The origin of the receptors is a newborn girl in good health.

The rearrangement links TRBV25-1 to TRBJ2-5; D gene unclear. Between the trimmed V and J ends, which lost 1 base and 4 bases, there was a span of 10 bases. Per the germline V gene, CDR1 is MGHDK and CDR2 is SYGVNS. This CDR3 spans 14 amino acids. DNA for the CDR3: TGTGCCAGCAGTGAATTTCCTAGGTCAGAGACCCAGTACTTC. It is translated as CASSEFPRSETQYF. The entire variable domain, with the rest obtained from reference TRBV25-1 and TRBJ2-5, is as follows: EADIYQTPRYLVIGTGKKITLECSQTMGHDKMYWYQQDPGMELHLIHYSYGVNSTEKGDLSSESTVSRIRTEHFPLTLESARPSHTSQYLCASSEFPRSETQYFGPGTRLLVL.

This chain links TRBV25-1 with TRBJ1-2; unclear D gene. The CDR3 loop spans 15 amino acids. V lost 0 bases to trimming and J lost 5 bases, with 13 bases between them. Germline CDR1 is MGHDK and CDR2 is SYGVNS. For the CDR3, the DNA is TGTGCCAGCAGTGAATACTGGGTTGTGGCTTATGGCTACACCTTC. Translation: CASSEYWVVAYGYTF.

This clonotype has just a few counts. The CDR3 region has the DNA TGTGCCAGCAGTTCCCTAGGGACTAGCGGGGGGGGACCCACAGATACGCAGTATTTT. This codes for CASSSLGTSGGGPTDTQYF. The rearrangement uses TRBV28 and TRBJ2-3; TRBD2 aligns across 16 bases. CDR1 is MDHEN and CDR2 is SYDVKM in the germline V gene. J was trimmed by 2 bases and V by 4 bases; bases with no gene match: 9. The CDR3 runs 19 residues.

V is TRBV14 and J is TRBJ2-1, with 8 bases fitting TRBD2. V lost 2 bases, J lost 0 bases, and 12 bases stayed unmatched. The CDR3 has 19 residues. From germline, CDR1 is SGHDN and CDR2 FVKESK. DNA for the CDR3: TGTGCCAGCAGCCAAACCGGGACTAGAGCCTTATACTCCTACAATGAGCAGTTCTTC. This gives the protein CASSQTGTRALYSYNEQFF.

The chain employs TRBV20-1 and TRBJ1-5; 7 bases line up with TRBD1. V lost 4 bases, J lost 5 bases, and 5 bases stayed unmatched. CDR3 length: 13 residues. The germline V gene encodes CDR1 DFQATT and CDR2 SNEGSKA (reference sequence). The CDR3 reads CSATDRKDQPQHF. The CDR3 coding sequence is TGCAGTGCTACGGACAGGAAGGATCAGCCCCAGCATTTT.

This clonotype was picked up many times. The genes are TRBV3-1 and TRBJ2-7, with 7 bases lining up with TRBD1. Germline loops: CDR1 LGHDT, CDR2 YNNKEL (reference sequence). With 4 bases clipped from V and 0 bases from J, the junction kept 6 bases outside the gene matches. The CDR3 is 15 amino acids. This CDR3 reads CASSPPGTVSYEQYF. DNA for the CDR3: TGTGCCAGCAGCCCTCCAGGGACAGTCTCCTACGAGCAGTACTTC.

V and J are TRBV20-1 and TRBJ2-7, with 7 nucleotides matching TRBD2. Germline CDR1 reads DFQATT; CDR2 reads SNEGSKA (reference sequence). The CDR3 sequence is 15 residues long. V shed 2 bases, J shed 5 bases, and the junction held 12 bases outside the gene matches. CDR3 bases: TGCAGTGCTAGATATGGGGAACTAGCGAACGACGAGCAGTACTTC. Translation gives CSARYGELANDEQYF.

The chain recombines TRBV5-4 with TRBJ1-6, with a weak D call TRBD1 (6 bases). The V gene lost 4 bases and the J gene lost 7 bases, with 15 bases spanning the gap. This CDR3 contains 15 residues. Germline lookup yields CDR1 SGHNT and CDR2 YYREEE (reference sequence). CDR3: CASSLTGLGNSPLHF. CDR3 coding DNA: TGTGCCAGCAGCCTGACAGGCTTGGGCAATTCACCCCTCCACTTT.

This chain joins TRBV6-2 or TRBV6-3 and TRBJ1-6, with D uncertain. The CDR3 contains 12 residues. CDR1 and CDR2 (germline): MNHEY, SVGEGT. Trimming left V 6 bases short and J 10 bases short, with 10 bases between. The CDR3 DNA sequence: TGTGCCAGCAGCCGACCAGTATCACCCCTCCACTTT. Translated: CASSRPVSPLHF.

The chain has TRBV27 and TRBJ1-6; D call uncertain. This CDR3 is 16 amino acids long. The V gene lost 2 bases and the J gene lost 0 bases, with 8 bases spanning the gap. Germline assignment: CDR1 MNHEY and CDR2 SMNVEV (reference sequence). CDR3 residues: CASSLRHRSYNSPLHF. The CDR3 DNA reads TGTGCCAGCAGTTTAAGGCACCGCTCCTATAATTCACCCCTCCACTTT.

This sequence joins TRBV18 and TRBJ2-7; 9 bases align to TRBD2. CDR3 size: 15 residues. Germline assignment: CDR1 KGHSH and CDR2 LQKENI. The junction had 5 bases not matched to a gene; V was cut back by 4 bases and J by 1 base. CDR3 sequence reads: CASSRSGSISYEQYF. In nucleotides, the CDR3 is TGTGCCAGCTCACGTAGCGGGAGCATATCCTACGAGCAGTACTTC.

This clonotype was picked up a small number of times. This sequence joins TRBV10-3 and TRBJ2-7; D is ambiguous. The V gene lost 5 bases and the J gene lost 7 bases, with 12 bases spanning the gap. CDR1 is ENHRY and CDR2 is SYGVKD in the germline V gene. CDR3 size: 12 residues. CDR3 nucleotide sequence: TGTGCCATCAGTTCGTCTGGCAATGAGCAGTACTTC. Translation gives CAISSSGNEQYF.